A selection of T cell receptor beta chains follows, all from one sample in a study of T cells in Graves' hyperthyroidism and ophthalmopathy. TCRdb analysed the multiplex PCR reads with MiXCR anew, one entry per CDR3 protein. The sample carries hundreds of thousands of distinct CDR3 sequences, 11% to 15% recorded once. Specimen: blood. These receptors originate from a woman in her thirties or forties with Graves' hyperthyroidism. The CDR3 runs from the conserved cysteine through the conserved F or W. The order of the fields is V gene, D gene, clone size, J gene, CDR3 DNA, CDR3 protein. The D gene is left open where the match is weak. The size field is filled for only some rows; it gives once, few, many or a size class.

TRBV3-1	TRBD2	many	TRBJ2-7	TGTGCCAGCAGCCAAAGTGCGGGAGGCGCCTACGAGCAGTACTTC	CASSQSAGGAYEQYF
TRBV20-1	-	many	TRBJ2-2	TGCAGTGCTAGTCCCGGGGTAGCGAACACCGGGGAGCTGTTTTTT	CSASPGVANTGELFF
TRBV5-1	-	once	TRBJ1-6	TGCGCCAGCAGCTTGGAGGGATCAGATTCACCCCTCCACTTT	CASSLEGSDSPLHF
TRBV5-1	-	many	TRBJ2-1	TGCGCCAGCAGCTCGGACACCTACAATGAGCAGTTCTTC	CASSSDTYNEQFF
TRBV13	TRBD1	-	TRBJ1-6	TGTGCCAGCAGCGATAACAGGGGCAGCTCCTATAATTCACCCCTCCACTTT	CASSDNRGSSYNSPLHF
TRBV12-3/TRBV12-4	-	-	TRBJ2-1	TGTGCCAGCAGTTTAGGGGCCACCAAAGAGCAGTTCTTC	CASSLGATKEQFF
TRBV12-3/TRBV12-4	-	few	TRBJ2-1	TGTGCCAGCAGTTTCGCAGGGGTAGCCTACAATGAGCAGTTCTTC	CASSFAGVAYNEQFF
TRBV6-1	-	many	TRBJ2-6	TGTGCCAGCAGTGGACCGGTTGCGGGGGCCAACGTCCTGACTTTC	CASSGPVAGANVLTF
TRBV20-1	TRBD1	-	TRBJ2-2	TGCAGTGCCCCGGCCCCACCGGGACAGGGGGCGACGAGGAACACCGGGGAGCTGTTTTTT	CSAPAPPGQGATRNTGELFF
TRBV18	-	-	TRBJ2-6	TGTGCCAGCTCACTTCAGGGGCCTGGGGCCAACGTCCTGACTTTC	CASSLQGPGANVLTF
TRBV4-2	-	-	TRBJ2-1	TGTGCCAGCAGCCAAGATCAGCGTTCGAGCTCCTACAATGAGCAGTTCTTC	CASSQDQRSSSYNEQFF
TRBV10-3	-	-	TRBJ1-2	TGTGCCATCATGGACGCACAGGGTGTCCATGGCTACACCTTC	CAIMDAQGVHGYTF
TRBV5-1	-	few	TRBJ2-5	TGCGCCAGCAGCTTGGGGCCTACCCAAGAGACCCAGTACTTC	CASSLGPTQETQYF
TRBV18	-	many	TRBJ2-1	TGTGCCAGCTCACCTTCCTTAGCGGAGTCGTACAATGAGCAGTTCTTC	CASSPSLAESYNEQFF
TRBV18	-	many	TRBJ1-5	TGTGCCAGCTCACCGGAGGGAACGAGCAATCAGCCCCAGCATTTT	CASSPEGTSNQPQHF
TRBV27	-	-	TRBJ2-3	TGTGCCAGCAGGTTCGGCAGGGAGCTCACAGATACGCAGTATTTT	CASRFGRELTDTQYF
TRBV7-9	-	few	TRBJ2-5	TGTGCCAGCAGTTCAGGGTTGGACGGGGAGACCCAGTACTTC	CASSSGLDGETQYF
TRBV10-2	-	few	TRBJ2-7	TGCGCCAGCAGTGAGTCACGGGGGAGTGGCTACGAGCAGTACTTC	CASSESRGSGYEQYF
TRBV6-1	-	many	TRBJ2-5	TGTGCCAGCAGTTCGGCCCTGGAGACCCAGTACTTC	CASSSALETQYF
TRBV6-1	TRBD2	many	TRBJ2-1	TGTGCCAACTCACGGGGGGGGGATGAGCAGTTCTTC	CANSRGGDEQFF
TRBV30	TRBD1	many	TRBJ2-5	TGTGCCTGGGAAACAGGGGGCGGGGAGACCCAGTACTTC	CAWETGGGETQYF
TRBV28	-	many	TRBJ1-4	TGTGCCAGCAGTCCCCTAAAGGGGCTGACTAATGAAAAACTGTTTTTT	CASSPLKGLTNEKLFF
TRBV7-2	-	many	TRBJ2-7	TGTGCCAGCAGCCCGAGTCGGACGGGCTCCTACGAGCAGTACTTC	CASSPSRTGSYEQYF
TRBV2	-	few	TRBJ1-2	TGTGCCAGCAGCTACAGCGTTGGCTACACCTTC	CASSYSVGYTF
TRBV20-1	-	many	TRBJ1-6	TGCAGTGCTAGAGATAGAAAGGGCTTCTATAATTCACCCCTCCACTTT	CSARDRKGFYNSPLHF
TRBV2	-	many	TRBJ2-5	TGTGCCAGCAGGATAAACTCCCAAGAGACCCAGTACTTC	CASRINSQETQYF
TRBV28	-	many	TRBJ1-1	TGTGCCAGCAGTTACACCCCCCGAACTGAAGCTTTCTTT	CASSYTPRTEAFF
TRBV5-1	TRBD1	many	TRBJ2-7	TGCGCCAGCAGCTGGACCGGGACAGGGGGGGACGAGCAGTACTTC	CASSWTGTGGDEQYF
TRBV28	-	many	TRBJ1-1	TGTGCCAGCAGTTCGGGCAGTTTGAACACTGAAGCTTTCTTT	CASSSGSLNTEAFF
TRBV9	-	few	TRBJ2-7	TGTGCCAGCAGCGTAGACAGGGAATCCTACGAGCAGTACTTC	CASSVDRESYEQYF
TRBV5-1	TRBD2	-	TRBJ2-1	TGCGCCAGCAGCTTGGCGGGACTAGCAGACAATGAGCAGTTCTTC	CASSLAGLADNEQFF
TRBV6-1	-	many	TRBJ2-7	TGTGCCAGCAGTGCACAGGGTAACTACGAGCAGTACTTC	CASSAQGNYEQYF
TRBV30	TRBD1	few	TRBJ2-1	TGTGCCTGGAGCCCCGGGACAGGGGCCTACAATGAGCAGTTCTTC	CAWSPGTGAYNEQFF
TRBV7-2	TRBD2	-	TRBJ2-5	TGTGCCAGCAGCTTAAATCCGGGAGGGCCGGAGACCCAGTACTTC	CASSLNPGGPETQYF
TRBV7-9	-	-	TRBJ2-2	TGTGCCAGCAGCTGGAGGGCCCCCAACGAGGGGGAGCTGTTTTTT	CASSWRAPNEGELFF
TRBV7-3	TRBD2	few	TRBJ2-1	TGTGCCAGCAGCTCCGCGGGGGGGAGCTTCAATGAGCAGTTCTTC	CASSSAGGSFNEQFF
TRBV20-1	-	many	TRBJ2-1	TGCAGTGCTATTGAGGGAGGATCTTACAATGAGCAGTTCTTC	CSAIEGGSYNEQFF
TRBV11-3	-	many	TRBJ1-1	TGTGCCAGCGCGAGGAGCTTTTCTGAAGCTTTCTTT	CASARSFSEAFF
TRBV7-2	-	many	TRBJ2-7	TGTGCCAGCAGCCTACAGGGGGGGAGGTACGAGCAGTACTTC	CASSLQGGRYEQYF
TRBV19	-	-	TRBJ2-3	TGTGCCAGTAGTTTAATGACGGGGAGCAGGGATACGCAGTATTTT	CASSLMTGSRDTQYF
TRBV30	TRBD1	many	TRBJ2-2	TGTGCCTGGAGTGTTACTGGACAGGGGCGGACCGGGGAGCTGTTTTTT	CAWSVTGQGRTGELFF
TRBV27	TRBD1	once	TRBJ2-1	TGTGCCAGCAGGGGACAGGGGACAAGCAATGAGCAGTTCTTC	CASRGQGTSNEQFF
TRBV7-3	-	few	TRBJ1-5	TGTGCCAGCAGAGAATCGACAGGTTTCAATCAGCCCCAGCATTTT	CASRESTGFNQPQHF
TRBV3-1	-	few	TRBJ2-7	TGTGCCAGCAGCCAATTACTTGACGAGCAGTACTTC	CASSQLLDEQYF
TRBV28	-	few	TRBJ2-4	TGTGCCAGCAGGAACGGCGGCGGAAAAAACATTCAGTACTTC	CASRNGGGKNIQYF
TRBV2	-	many	TRBJ2-2	TGTGCCAGCAGTGACAGGGAAAGTGCCACCGGGGAGCTGTTTTTT	CASSDRESATGELFF
TRBV20-1	-	many	TRBJ2-7	TGCAGTGCTAGAGTCAGGCTCTCGGAGCAGTACTTC	CSARVRLSEQYF
TRBV27	-	-	TRBJ2-7	TGTGCCAGCAGATCGGGGGTAGGGCAGTACTTC	CASRSGVGQYF
TRBV27	TRBD1	-	TRBJ2-1	TGTGCCAGCAGTTTGGGGACAGGGGTGAGGATCGATGAGCAGTTCTTC	CASSLGTGVRIDEQFF